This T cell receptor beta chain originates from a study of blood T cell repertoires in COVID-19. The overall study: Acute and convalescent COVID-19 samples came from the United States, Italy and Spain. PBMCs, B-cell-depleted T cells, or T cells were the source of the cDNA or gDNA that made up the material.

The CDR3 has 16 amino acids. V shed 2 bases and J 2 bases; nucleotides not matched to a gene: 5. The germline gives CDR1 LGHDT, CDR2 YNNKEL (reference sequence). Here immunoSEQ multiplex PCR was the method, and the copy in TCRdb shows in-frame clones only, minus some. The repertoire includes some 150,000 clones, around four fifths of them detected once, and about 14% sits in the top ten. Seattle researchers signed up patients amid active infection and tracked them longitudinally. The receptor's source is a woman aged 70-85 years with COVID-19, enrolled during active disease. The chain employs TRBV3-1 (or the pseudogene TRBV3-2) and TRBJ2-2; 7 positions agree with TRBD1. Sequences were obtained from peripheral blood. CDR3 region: CASSQTGQFNTGELFF. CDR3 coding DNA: TGTGCCAGCAGCCAAACGGGACAGTTTAACACCGGGGAGCTGTTTTTT.